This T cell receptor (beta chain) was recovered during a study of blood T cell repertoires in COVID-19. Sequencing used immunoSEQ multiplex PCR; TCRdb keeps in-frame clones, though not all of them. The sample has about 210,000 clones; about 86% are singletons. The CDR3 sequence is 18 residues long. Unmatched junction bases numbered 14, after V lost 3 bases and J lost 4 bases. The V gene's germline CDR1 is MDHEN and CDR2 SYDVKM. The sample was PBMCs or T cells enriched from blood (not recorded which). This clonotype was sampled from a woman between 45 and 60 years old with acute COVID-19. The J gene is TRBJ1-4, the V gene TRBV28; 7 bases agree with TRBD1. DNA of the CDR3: TGTGCCAGCAGTTTGAGTCTCCTGCGGACAGGCCTTAATGAAAAACTGTTTTTT. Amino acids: CASSLSLLRTGLNEKLFF. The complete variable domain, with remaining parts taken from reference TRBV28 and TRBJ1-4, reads DVKVTQSSRYLVKRTGEKVFLECVQDMDHENMFWYRQDPGLGLRLIYFSYDVKMKEKGDIPEGYSVSREKKERFSLILESASTNQTSMYLCASSLSLLRTGLNEKLFFGSGTQLSVL.